This paragraph reports one T cell receptor (beta chain). Its antigen is currently unknown. This entry comes from a study of T cell therapy after organ transplantation. Study overall: Patients received up to 6 T cell doses every 2 weeks. Short-term post-therapy samples: blood collected 4 to 8 weeks after completing therapy. Study findings and constraints: In nonresponders, large pretherapy expansions changed minimally after therapy.

The data were produced by immunoSEQ multiplex PCR, yet TCRdb's version contains in-frame clones alone and is incomplete. The table has roughly 3,500 clones, around 80% seen once. The CDR3 has 13 amino acids. The germline V gene has CDR1 GTSNPN and CDR2 SVGIG (reference sequence). V lost 8 bases to trimming and J lost 4 bases; unmatched junction nucleotides: 8. Time point described: 4-8 weeks after completion of therapy. This chain joins TRBV30 and TRBJ1-3, with 7 bases that match TRBD1. Source: CD8+ T cells from blood, taken after autologous CMV-specific T cell therapy. The TCR sequence derives from a human patient who had received a solid organ transplant and had CMV disease. The graft donor may have contributed some T cells. The CDR3 nucleotides are TGTGCCCTCTTGGGACAGATGGGAAACACCATATATTTT. Protein sequence: CALLGQMGNTIYF.